This is a list of T cell receptor beta chains from one sample in a study of response to subunit inactivated influenza vaccine. TCRdb itself ran the RT-PCR reads through MiXCR, one entry per CDR3 protein. The sample includes around 710,000 distinct CDR3 sequences, around 13% seen only once; the top ten take 6% to 8%. The starting material was PBMCs from blood, obtained 14 to 15 days before vaccination. The receptors shown here come from a man aged 45 to 65 who received an inactivated influenza vaccine. Each CDR3 is given with its conserved first and last residue. D genes are given only for firm matches.

TRBV20-1 | - | CSARTPGRNYGYTF
TRBV7-2 | - | CASLAVETQYF
TRBV28 | - | CASSLRTGIGGTDTQYF
TRBV5-1 | - | CASSFSTGMEGYTF
TRBV20-1 | TRBD2 | CSARVLAGAHSYNEQFF
TRBV20-1 | - | CSASRGGNMNTEAFF
TRBV11-2 | - | CASSLDRDTQYF
TRBV5-1 | TRBD1 | CASRPTGLSTDTQYF
TRBV29-1 | - | CSTRGDSETQYF
TRBV11-2 | - | CASSFNPLIQGSTDTQYF
TRBV12-3/TRBV12-4 | TRBD1 | CASSFQGAGDTQYF
TRBV20-1 | TRBD2 | CSGGGSNWYNEQFF
TRBV6-1 | - | CASSTGQLTEAFF
TRBV5-1 | - | CASSLGYNTGELFF
TRBV6-5 | - | CASSHGRSNQPQHF
TRBV27 | - | CASRSVGSEAFF
TRBV11-1 | TRBD2 | CASSWPDSGTSGGGSYNEQFF
TRBV29-1 | - | CSVARTVYNEQFF
TRBV20-1 | TRBD2 | CSAPLAGGTGELFF
TRBV6-1 | - | CASIEAPASAYNEQFF
TRBV2 | TRBD2 | CASSGVAGVNNEQFF
TRBV20-1 | - | CSASPTGNTDTQYF
TRBV5-5 | - | CASSRSGGANTGELFF
TRBV3-1 | - | CATTGTGVEQYF
TRBV7-8 | - | CASGAGPYNEQFF
TRBV10-2 | TRBD2 | CASRATSVYTDTQYF
TRBV12-3/TRBV12-4 | TRBD2 | CASSKAGGSADTQYF
TRBV4-2 | - | CASSQDTRGGETQYF